This T cell receptor (beta chain) stems from a study of blood T cell repertoires in COVID-19. The overall study: Sites in the United States, Italy and Spain provided acute and convalescent COVID-19 samples.

Data came from immunoSEQ multiplex PCR; TCRdb stores just in-frame clones and leaves some out. The sample holds around 21,000 clones, approximately 81% seen once. Deletions cut 6 bases from V and 0 bases from J, with 12 bases between. Germline lookup yields CDR1 LGHDT and CDR2 YNNKEL (reference sequence). The length of the CDR3 is 15 residues. The chain carries TRBV3-1 (or the pseudogene TRBV3-2) and TRBJ1-5, with D unresolved. The material sequenced was peripheral blood. The sequence was collected from a man aged 35 to 55 with acute or convalescent COVID-19. DNA for the CDR3: TGTGCCAGCAGTTCCGGGGTCTATAGCAATCAGCCCCAGCATTTT. Translation gives CASSSGVYSNQPQHF.